These 7 T cell receptor beta chains were all obtained from the same sample, sequenced in a study of T-cell memory formation after mild COVID-19. In TCRdb, the 5' RACE reads were re-called with MiXCR into one record per CDR3 protein. Among 50,000 or so distinct CDR3 sequences listed, more than 9% were seen once. The sequenced material came from PBMCs or a T cell subset sorted from them (not recorded which). These receptors were taken from a man aged 18 to 30 who had mild COVID-19 (a few samples of this study predate the infection). Cell type and time point are not known.

This clonotype has only a few counts. The chain recombines TRBV20-1 with TRBJ1-1; 7 nucleotides match TRBD1. The germline V gene has CDR1 DFQATT and CDR2 SNEGSKA (reference sequence). This CDR3 region has 14 residues. V lost 6 bases, J lost 5 bases, and 12 bases stayed unmatched. CDR3: CSARRAGGGTEAFF. CDR3 sequence (DNA): TGCAGTGCCCGTCGTGCAGGGGGAGGAACTGAAGCTTTCTTT.

This clonotype showed up many times. The V gene is TRBV5-1, the J gene TRBJ2-2; D is possibly TRBD2 (5 bases). The CDR3 length is 15 residues. V lost 4 bases and J 1 base, leaving 11 bases between the germline ends. The germline V gene encodes CDR1 SGHRS and CDR2 YFSETQ. CDR3 sequence (DNA): TGCGCCAGCAGCGAGGACTGGATGAACACCGGGGAGCTGTTTTTT. This sequence encodes CASSEDWMNTGELFF.

This clonotype has more than one count but fewer than ten. The chain links TRBV7-2 to TRBJ2-7; D is unclear. Between the trimmed V and J ends, which lost 4 bases and 6 bases, there was a span of 7 bases. The CDR3 consists of 11 residues. Germline CDR1 reads SGHTA; CDR2 reads FQGNSA. CDR3 sequence (DNA): TGTGCCAGCAGCTCGTACTCCGAGCAGTACTTC. Its translation is CASSSYSEQYF.

This clonotype has a handful of counts. This sequence joins TRBV18 and TRBJ2-1; 7 nucleotides agree with TRBD2. With V trimmed by 2 bases and J by 6 bases, 4 bases remained unmatched. Per the germline V gene, CDR1 is KGHSH and CDR2 is LQKENI. The CDR3 is made up of 14 amino acids. The CDR3: CASSPGSSGNEQFF. The CDR3 DNA reads TGTGCCAGCTCACCAGGGTCTAGCGGCAATGAGCAGTTCTTC.

This clonotype was seen many times. This chain connects TRBV7-9 to TRBJ2-2; D remains ambiguous. This CDR3 contains 13 residues. Trimming removed 8 bases from V and 1 base from J, with 8 bases in between. The germline V gene has CDR1 SEHNR and CDR2 FQNEAQ (reference sequence). The CDR3 DNA follows: TGTGCCAGCGGTGCAGGGAACACCGGGGAGCTGTTTTTT. Protein product: CASGAGNTGELFF.

The chain combines TRBV2 with TRBJ2-7; possible D gene TRBD2, 6 bases. The CDR3 has 13 amino acids. CDR1 is SNHLY, CDR2 FYNNEI, per germline. V gave up 4 bases and J gave up 3 bases, with 10 bases separating them. The CDR3 nucleotides read TGTGCCAGCAGTGCGGGGGTTAGCTACGAGCAGTACTTC. Translating it yields CASSAGVSYEQYF.

This clonotype turned up a few times. The V gene is TRBV5-1, the J gene TRBJ2-5; 8 bases are shared with TRBD1. Germline V lookup: CDR1 SGHRS, CDR2 YFSETQ. This CDR3 is built from 15 residues. Unmatched junction bases numbered 9, after V lost 3 bases and J lost 5 bases. CDR3 bases: TGCGCCAGCAGCTCGACAGGGGTCCCTCGGGAGACCCAGTACTTC. Protein product: CASSSTGVPRETQYF.